The next 32 T cell receptor beta chains were all read from a single sample in a study of cytomegalovirus exposure and HLA in healthy donors. The data were produced by immunoSEQ multiplex PCR, yet TCRdb's version contains in-frame clones alone and is incomplete. Of some 130,000 clones listed, roughly 90% are singletons. The sequenced sample consisted of PBMCs. Receptors were obtained from a woman between 18 and 29 years old in good health and CMV-seropositive.

The chain couples TRBV18 to TRBJ2-3; D is unresolved. The CDR3 extends over 14 amino acids. Germline V gene lookup returns CDR1 KGHSH and CDR2 LQKENI. Trimming pared 6 bases from V and 3 bases from J, leaving 13 bases between. The DNA of the CDR3 is TGTGCCAGCTCGCACATCCCATCGACAGATACGCAGTATTTT. Amino acids: CASSHIPSTDTQYF.

The CDR3 here is CASRTTGGSGYTF. The CDR3 DNA reads TGTGCCAGCAGAACCACAGGGGGTAGCGGCTACACCTTC. This rearrangement joins TRBV6-4 to TRBJ1-2; 8 nucleotides agree with TRBD1. This CDR3 comprises 13 residues. Germline V gene lookup returns CDR1 MRHNA and CDR2 SNTAGT. Trimming took 6 bases from V and 8 from J; bases not matched to a gene: 8.

The chain has TRBV5-6 and TRBJ2-5; 7 bases are a match to TRBD1. Germline V gene sequence: CDR1 SGHDT, CDR2 YYEEEE. J was trimmed by 5 bases and V by 4 bases; bases with no gene match: 8. This CDR3 is built from 14 residues. The CDR3 region is CASSVTTGPETQYF. Here the CDR3 DNA reads TGTGCCAGCAGCGTAACGACAGGGCCGGAGACCCAGTACTTC.

CDR3 sequence reads: CASSQGTADTEAFF. The CDR3 DNA follows: TGTGCCAGCAGCCAGGGGACAGCCGACACTGAAGCTTTCTTT. V is TRBV7-9 and J is TRBJ1-1, with TRBD1 matching 7 bases. CDR1 and CDR2 from the germline V gene are SEHNR and FQNEAQ (reference sequence). The length of the CDR3 is 14 residues. With 5 bases clipped from V and 3 bases from J, the junction kept 6 bases outside the gene matches.

This clone was found many times. V and J are TRBV6-5 and TRBJ2-2; D remains ambiguous. Per the germline V gene, CDR1 is MNHEY and CDR2 is SVGAGI. The CDR3 is made up of 15 amino acids. V shed 6 bases and J shed 1 base, with 12 bases lying between them. The CDR3 region is CASSLDTRNTGELFF. Here the CDR3 DNA reads TGTGCCAGCAGCTTAGACACCAGGAACACCGGGGAGCTGTTTTTT.

CDR3 loop: CASSFISGGGNTIYF. The CDR3 nucleotides read TGTGCCAGCAGCTTCATCTCAGGAGGAGGAAACACCATATATTTT. This chain uses TRBV5-6 with TRBJ1-3; D is unclear. Germline CDR1 reads SGHDT; CDR2 reads YYEEEE. The CDR3 extends over 15 amino acids. Trimming took 2 bases from V and 4 from J, leaving 13 bases between them.

J is TRBJ2-5 and V is TRBV7-2, with 9 bases aligning to TRBD2. The germline V gene has CDR1 SGHTA and CDR2 FQGNSA. CDR3 length: 15 amino acids. Trimming at V came to 3 bases and at J to 0 bases, leaving 2 bases not matched to a gene. CDR3 bases: TGTGCCAGCAGCTTGGGCGGGGGGGACCAAGAGACCCAGTACTTC. The encoded protein is CASSLGGGDQETQYF.

CDR3 coding DNA: TGTGCCAGCAGCTTAGGACAGGGGCGATACGAGCAGTACTTC. Amino acids: CASSLGQGRYEQYF. The chain is built from TRBV7-2 and TRBJ2-7; TRBD1 agrees at 8 bases. V lost 1 base and J lost 4; bases outside the gene matches: 3. Germline assignment: CDR1 SGHTA and CDR2 FQGNSA. This CDR3 comprises 14 residues.

V is TRBV6-1 and J is TRBJ2-7; D uncertain. Germline CDR1 MNHNS, CDR2 SASEGT. CDR3 size: 15 residues. V shed 2 bases and J shed 6 bases, with 17 bases lying between them. CDR3 coding DNA: TGTGCCAGCAGTGAAAGTATAGGCGGTAATGTCGAGCAGTACTTC. Its translation is CASSESIGGNVEQYF.

This chain joins TRBV5-1 and TRBJ2-3; 9 nucleotides agree with TRBD2. Germline values: CDR1 SGHRS, CDR2 YFSETQ. The CDR3 is made up of 15 amino acids. V was pared by 4 bases and J by 4 bases, with 7 bases of the junction left unmatched. The CDR3 DNA reads as TGCGCCAGCAGCACGATAGCGGGGGACTCAGATACGCAGTATTTT. It yields the protein CASSTIAGDSDTQYF.

J is TRBJ2-3 and V is TRBV6-1; 9 positions agree with TRBD2. Trimming removed 4 bases from V and 6 bases from J; junction bases left unmatched: 17. CDR3 length: 18 amino acids. Looked up from germline, CDR1 is MNHNS and CDR2 is SASEGT. The CDR3 DNA is TGTGCCAGCAGTGTTAATACGGGCGGGGGGGCCGGAACTGATACGCAGTATTTT. Protein: CASSVNTGGGAGTDTQYF.

Only one count was recorded for this clone. The gene calls are TRBV9 and TRBJ2-1; unclear D gene. V was cut by 3 bases and J by 8 bases, with 18 bases left in between. Per germline, CDR1 SGDLS and CDR2 YYNGEE. The CDR3 is made up of 15 amino acids. The CDR3 reads CASSAGVVLGDEQFF. The CDR3 coding sequence is TGTGCCAGCAGCGCCGGAGTAGTCCTAGGCGATGAGCAGTTCTTC. Together with reference TRBV9 and TRBJ2-1, the CDR3 gives the full variable domain: DSGVTQTPKHLITATGQRVTLRCSPRSGDLSVYWYQQSLDQGLQFLIQYYNGEERAKGNILERFSAQQFPDLHSELNLSSLELGDSALYFCASSAGVVLGDEQFFGPGTRLTVL.

This chain links TRBV30 with TRBJ2-2; 14 nucleotides match TRBD2. V was pared by 3 bases and J by 5 bases, with 5 bases of the junction left unmatched. This CDR3 has 16 amino acids. Germline V gives CDR1 GTSNPN, CDR2 SVGIG (reference sequence). The CDR3 DNA reads as TGTGCCTGGAGCAAGACTAGCGGGGGGGGTACCGGGGAGCTGTTTTTT. Its protein product is CAWSKTSGGGTGELFF.

The rearrangement joins TRBV11-3 to TRBJ2-1; 15 nucleotides line up with TRBD2. V lost 4 bases to trimming and J lost 4 bases; unmatched junction nucleotides: 11. CDR3 size: 19 residues. Looked up from germline, CDR1 is SGHNT and CDR2 is YENEEA. The CDR3 coding sequence is TGTGCCAGCAGCTCCCCCCCGGGACTAGCGGGAGGTGCGTACAATGAGCAGTTCTTC. It encodes CASSSPPGLAGGAYNEQFF.

This sequence joins TRBV7-2 and TRBJ2-5, with D possibly matching TRBD2 (6 bases). Germline lookup yields CDR1 SGHTA and CDR2 FQGNSA. V lost 5 bases and J lost 8, with 15 bases in between. CDR3 length: 13 amino acids. The CDR3 DNA follows: TGTGCCAGCAGCCCCCGGGACTTCTTAACCCAGTACTTC. Translated, it gives CASSPRDFLTQYF. Based on the CDR3 plus reference TRBV7-2 and TRBJ2-5, the full variable domain is GAGVSQSPSNKVTEKGKDVELRCDPISGHTALYWYRQSLGQGLEFLIYFQGNSAPDKSGLPSDRFSAERTGGSVSTLTIQRTQQEDSAVYLCASSPRDFLTQYFGPGTRLLVL.

The CDR3: CASSVQAGGPETQYF. The CDR3 coding sequence is TGTGCCAGCAGCGTACAAGCGGGAGGGCCGGAGACCCAGTACTTC. The gene calls are TRBV9 and TRBJ2-5; 10 bases line up with TRBD2. Looked up from germline, CDR1 is SGDLS and CDR2 is YYNGEE. V was pared by 1 base and J by 5 bases, with 5 bases of the junction left unmatched. The CDR3 loop spans 15 amino acids. Based on the CDR3 plus reference TRBV9 and TRBJ2-5, the full variable domain is DSGVTQTPKHLITATGQRVTLRCSPRSGDLSVYWYQQSLDQGLQFLIQYYNGEERAKGNILERFSAQQFPDLHSELNLSSLELGDSALYFCASSVQAGGPETQYFGPGTRLLVL.

The chain links TRBV7-3 to TRBJ1-1; 7 nucleotides match TRBD1. Germline CDR1 and CDR2: SGHTA and FQGTGA. V lost 5 bases, J lost 1 base, and 4 bases stayed unmatched. The CDR3 is 14 amino acids. The CDR3 protein is CASSETGKNTEAFF. The CDR3 region has the DNA TGTGCCAGCAGCGAGACAGGGAAGAACACTGAAGCTTTCTTT.

V gene TRBV5-1 combines with J gene TRBJ1-1; no clear D. The CDR3 runs 13 residues. V shed 2 bases and J shed 7 bases, with 12 bases lying between them. Germline V gives CDR1 SGHRS, CDR2 YFSETQ. The CDR3 DNA reads as TGCGCCAGCAGCTTTAGCCCGGTGGGTGAAGCTTTCTTT. As protein: CASSFSPVGEAFF.

This chain uses TRBV6-5 with TRBJ1-1; possibly TRBD1 for D (5 bases). The CDR3 totals 14 residues. V was trimmed by 5 bases and J by 5 bases, leaving 15 bases between them. Germline V CDR1 and CDR2: MNHEY, SVGAGI. Here the CDR3 DNA reads TGTGCCAGCAGTCCATGGATGGGGGGAACTGAAGCTTTCTTT. Its protein is CASSPWMGGTEAFF.

This chain connects TRBV19 to TRBJ1-4; D unclear. Germline V gene data show CDR1 as LNHDA and CDR2 as SQIVND (reference sequence). CDR3 size: 18 residues. V lost 0 bases, J lost 0 bases, and 14 bases lay in between. The CDR3 is CASSIDLETDATNEKLFF. The CDR3, as DNA: TGTGCCAGTAGTATAGATCTGGAAACAGATGCAACTAATGAAAAACTGTTTTTT.

The chain links TRBV9 to TRBJ2-2; 8 bases match TRBD2. J gave up 6 bases and V 7 bases, and 8 bases lay outside the gene matches. The length of the CDR3 is 14 residues. Germline lookup yields CDR1 SGDLS and CDR2 YYNGEE. The DNA of the CDR3 is TGTGCCAGCTCGGATAGCGGGGCCTCCGGGGAGCTGTTTTTT. Translated, it gives CASSDSGASGELFF.

In nucleotides, the CDR3 is TGTGCCAGCAGCTTCCCCGTACAGCGGGGGCACACCGGGGAGCTGTTTTTT. Residues: CASSFPVQRGHTGELFF. This chain connects TRBV7-2 to TRBJ2-2, with 8 bases that match TRBD2. V was pared by 3 bases and J by 3 bases, with 9 bases of the junction left unmatched. The germline CDR1 and CDR2 sequences are SGHTA and FQGNSA. The CDR3 covers 17 residues. The variable domain in full, completed from reference TRBV7-2 and TRBJ2-2, reads GAGVSQSPSNKVTEKGKDVELRCDPISGHTALYWYRQSLGQGLEFLIYFQGNSAPDKSGLPSDRFSAERTGGSVSTLTIQRTQQEDSAVYLCASSFPVQRGHTGELFFGEGSRLTVL.

The chain carries TRBV6-6 and TRBJ2-2, with no clear D. Trimming left V 8 bases short and J 0 bases short, with 13 bases between. The germline CDR1 and CDR2 sequences are MNHNY and SVGAGI (reference sequence). The CDR3 length is 15 residues. CDR3 amino acids: CASFAATPNTGELFF. CDR3 in DNA: TGTGCCAGCTTTGCAGCGACTCCGAACACCGGGGAGCTGTTTTTT.

This chain uses TRBV19 with TRBJ1-1; D remains unclear. Germline V gene sequence: CDR1 LNHDA, CDR2 SQIVND (reference sequence). V gave up 3 bases and J gave up 1 base, with 12 bases separating them. CDR3 length: 15 residues. As DNA, the CDR3 is TGTGCCAGTAGTATCTCCGCGAGGCAGAACACTGAAGCTTTCTTT. It translates to CASSISARQNTEAFF.

The rearrangement uses TRBV14 and TRBJ2-7, with D maybe TRBD1 (6 bases). The CDR3 is made up of 14 amino acids. Between the trimmed V and J ends, which lost 4 bases and 3 bases, there was a span of 13 bases. Germline-derived CDR1 and CDR2 are SGHDN and FVKESK. CDR3 amino acids: CASSRSGVIYEQYF. The CDR3, as DNA: TGTGCCAGCAGCCGGTCAGGGGTCATCTACGAGCAGTACTTC.

This chain connects TRBV30 to TRBJ2-5; 9 nucleotides match TRBD2. The J segment lost 5 bases and the V segment lost 3 bases, leaving 13 bases of the junction unmatched. Germline CDR1 reads GTSNPN; CDR2 reads SVGIG (reference sequence). The CDR3 is made up of 16 amino acids. CDR3 in DNA: TGTGCCTGGAGCACAGCGGGGGGACTAGCTCACGAGACCCAGTACTTC. Its protein is CAWSTAGGLAHETQYF.

The V call is TRBV5-8, the J call TRBJ2-7; 7 bases are shared with TRBD1. CDR1 SGHTS and CDR2 YDEGEE come from the germline V gene. The J segment lost 3 bases and the V segment lost 0 bases, leaving 6 bases of the junction unmatched. This CDR3 has 15 residues. CDR3 amino acids: CASSLVRTGFYEQYF. As DNA, the CDR3 is TGTGCCAGCAGCTTGGTACGGACAGGATTCTACGAGCAGTACTTC. The full variable domain, its missing parts supplied by reference TRBV5-8 and TRBJ2-7, is EAGVTQSPTHLIKTRGQQATLRCSPISGHTSVYWYQQALGLGLQFLLWYDEGEERNRGNFPPRFSGRQFPNYSSELNVNALELEDSALYLCASSLVRTGFYEQYFGPGTRLTVT.

This clone was recorded once. This rearrangement joins TRBV13 to TRBJ2-5; D is possibly TRBD2 (5 bases). V was pared by 1 base and J by 5 bases, with 11 bases between. Germline-derived CDR1 and CDR2 are PRHDT and FYEKMQ (reference sequence). The CDR3 totals 14 residues. The CDR3 reads CASSLEGAGETQYF. The CDR3 bases are TGTGCCAGCAGCTTAGAGGGAGCTGGGGAGACCCAGTACTTC.

The J gene is TRBJ1-5, the V gene TRBV6-1; D perhaps matches TRBD1 (6 bases). Germline CDR1 and CDR2: MNHNS and SASEGT. The ends were cut back, 3 bases at V and 5 bases at J, with 23 bases in the middle. The CDR3 is 18 residues long. The CDR3 here is CASSDARRFDRIYQPQHF. Written as DNA, the CDR3 is TGTGCCAGCAGTGACGCAAGGCGTTTCGACAGGATCTATCAGCCCCAGCATTTT.

The chain couples TRBV7-9 to TRBJ2-2, with a weak D call TRBD1 (5 bases). Germline CDR1 SEHNR, CDR2 FQNEAQ (reference sequence). CDR3 length: 13 residues. The V end was cut by 5 bases, the J end by 7 bases, with 11 bases between. CDR3 nucleotide sequence: TGTGCCAGCAGCCTAAGACAGAACGGGGAGCTGTTTTTT. It translates to CASSLRQNGELFF.

This chain connects TRBV11-2 to TRBJ2-7, with 9 bases aligning to TRBD2. There are 16 residues in the CDR3. V gave up 5 bases and J gave up 6 bases; unmatched junction bases: 14. Germline V gives CDR1 SGHAT, CDR2 FQNNGV. CDR3: CASSPLGGSGSPEQYF. The CDR3, as DNA: TGTGCCAGCAGCCCCCTGGGGGGTAGCGGGAGTCCCGAGCAGTACTTC.

The gene calls are TRBV2 and TRBJ2-1; 9 bases fit TRBD2. V trimming: 4 bases; J trimming: 2 bases; junction bases outside the gene matches: 6. The CDR3 is made up of 16 amino acids. Germline CDR1 reads SNHLY; CDR2 reads FYNNEI. The CDR3 DNA reads as TGTGCCAGCAGTGGGGTAGCGGGGGTTGCCTACAATGAGCAGTTCTTC. As protein: CASSGVAGVAYNEQFF.